Presented here are 2 T cell receptor beta chains from one specimen sequenced in a study of CXCR3-negative and CXCR3-positive naive CD8 T cells. UMI labels and 5' RACE were used to prepare the TRB cDNA libraries. Each CDR3 protein gets one entry in TCRdb, which reprocessed the 5' RACE reads and gives no DNA. Its table records approximately 74,000 distinct CDR3 sequences. Sequenced input: naive CXCR3- CD8+ T cells from blood. Subset described: CD45RO-CCR7+CD27+CD95- naive CD8+ T cells lacking CXCR3 (TNR3-). All receptors come from a human donor in good health. Some clones in this sample may be carry-over from other donors' samples.

This chain links TRBV7-9 with TRBJ2-5. In germline, CDR1 is SEHNR, CDR2 FQNEAQ (reference sequence). This CDR3 region has 14 residues. Here the CDR3 reads CASSLGTEQETQYF.

This chain links TRBV6-4 with TRBJ1-1; no DNA is available, so the TRBD1 call from TCRdb remains unchecked. This CDR3 has 13 residues. The germline gives CDR1 MRHNA, CDR2 SNTAGT. The CDR3 loop is CASSGGENTEAFF.